This T cell receptor beta chain was sequenced in a study of cytomegalovirus exposure and HLA in healthy donors. 13 Jbeta primers and 60 Vbeta primers were used for the PCR. Assay: immunoSEQ multiplex PCR; the TCRdb copy retains only in-frame clones and omits some. Of 210,000 or so clones in the sample, over 70% were seen once. The CDR3 loop spans 15 amino acids. V was pared by 4 bases and J by 0 bases, with 4 bases of the junction left unmatched. Germline V gene data show CDR1 as SGHKS and CDR2 as YYEKEE (reference sequence). The rearrangement links TRBV5-5 to TRBJ2-1; 7 bases are shared with TRBD1. The TCR sequence derives from a boy between 2 and 10 years old in good health and CMV-seronegative. Material for sequencing was PBMCs. CDR3 protein: CASSLRDSSYNEQFF. The CDR3 DNA sequence: TGTGCCAGCAGCCTCCGGGACAGCTCCTACAATGAGCAGTTCTTC.